The rows below give T cell receptor beta chains drawn from one sample of a study of vaccination effects on CD4 cells after COVID-19. TCRdb's copy holds only in-frame clones and misses some; the assay was immunoSEQ multiplex PCR. The table records some 41,000 clones, about three fifths of them present only once. Their recognized antigens are unknown. This specimen consisted of CD4+ T cells from PBMCs cultured with HCoV-OC43 spike peptides, obtained before COVID-19 vaccination. The receptors come from a human donor who received a COVID-19 vaccine. Each CDR3 is given with its conserved first and last residue. Fields, in order: clone size, V gene, D gene, J gene, CDR3 protein, CDR3 DNA. A D gene is named only where the DNA matches it firmly. Not every row has a clone size; where given, it reads once, few, many or a size class.

few	TRBV6-5	-	TRBJ1-3	CASMRGTGNTIYF	TGTGCCAGCATGAGGGGAACTGGAAACACCATATATTTT
-	TRBV6-6	-	TRBJ2-4	CASSYRDLAKNIQYF	TGTGCCAGCAGTTACAGGGACCTAGCCAAAAACATTCAGTACTTC
few	TRBV7-9	-	TRBJ1-4	CASSFTQKLFF	TGTGCCAGCAGCTTCACGCAAAAACTGTTTTTT
-	TRBV5-1	-	TRBJ1-6	CASTLGVENSPLHF	TGCGCCAGCACCCTAGGGGTCGAGAATTCACCCCTCCACTTT
-	TRBV30	-	TRBJ1-4	CAWTRPNEKLFF	TGTGCCTGGACCAGGCCTAATGAAAAACTGTTTTTT
-	TRBV14	-	TRBJ1-3	CASSQVSNTIYF	TGTGCCAGCAGCCAAGTCTCCAACACCATATATTTT
-	TRBV19	-	TRBJ2-7	CASTDRWTTLSYEQYF	TGTGCCAGTACCGATAGGTGGACAACGCTTTCCTACGAGCAGTACTTC
-	TRBV7-2	-	TRBJ2-5	CASSRGGGRETQYF	TGTGCCAGCAGTCGGGGAGGGGGGCGAGAGACCCAGTACTTC
-	TRBV11-2	-	TRBJ2-2	CASSLLSAASVTTGELFF	TGTGCCAGCAGCTTACTTTCGGCGGCTAGCGTGACTACCGGGGAGCTGTTTTTT
-	TRBV2	-	TRBJ2-7	CASISRQGWDSYEQYF	TGTGCCAGCATCTCCCGACAAGGTTGGGACTCCTACGAGCAGTACTTC
few	TRBV6-5	-	TRBJ1-2	CASTRAEGYTF	TGTGCCAGCACGAGGGCTGAAGGCTACACCTTC
-	TRBV19	TRBD1	TRBJ2-3	CASSMGQGADTQYF	TGTGCCAGTAGTATGGGACAGGGGGCAGATACGCAGTATTTT
-	TRBV2	-	TRBJ1-2	CASTSNYGYTF	TGTGCCAGCACGTCTAACTATGGCTACACCTTC
-	TRBV3-1/TRBV3-2	TRBD1	TRBJ1-6	CANNIARDRNSPLHF	TGTGCCAACAACATAGCCCGGGACAGGAATTCACCCCTCCACTTT
few	TRBV25-1	-	TRBJ1-2	CASSELGTSDTHYGYTF	TGTGCCAGCAGTGAATTAGGAACCAGTGACACGCACTATGGCTACACCTTC
-	TRBV5-8	-	TRBJ1-5	CASSLAVTVKGQPQHF	TGTGCCAGCAGCTTGGCGGTGACCGTTAAAGGACAGCCCCAGCATTTT
-	TRBV7-8	-	TRBJ1-5	CASSSVSSNQPQHF	TGTGCCAGCAGCTCAGTGTCTAGCAATCAGCCCCAGCATTTT
-	TRBV18	TRBD2	TRBJ2-2	CASSPYSSGITGELFF	TGTGCCAGCTCACCATATTCTAGCGGGATCACCGGGGAGCTGTTTTTT
-	TRBV7-9	-	TRBJ1-1	CASMLWGETEAFF	TGTGCCAGCATGTTGTGGGGCGAAACTGAAGCTTTCTTT
-	TRBV5-1	TRBD2	TRBJ2-1	CASIDKPGLAVSEQFF	TGCGCCAGCATTGACAAACCGGGACTAGCCGTCAGTGAGCAGTTCTTC
-	TRBV11-3	TRBD2	TRBJ2-7	CASSLDGREGRDEQYF	TGTGCCAGCAGCTTAGATGGGCGGGAGGGCCGCGACGAGCAGTACTTC
few	TRBV19	-	TRBJ2-1	CASTYKSGSSYNEQFF	TGTGCCAGTACCTATAAGAGCGGTAGCTCCTACAATGAGCAGTTCTTC
-	TRBV27	TRBD1	TRBJ1-5	CASSRGQGYNQPQHF	TGTGCCAGCAGCCGTGGACAGGGGTACAATCAGCCCCAGCATTTT
-	TRBV5-4	-	TRBJ2-7	CASSLWHRAPPGLDYEQYF	TGTGCCAGCAGCTTGTGGCACAGGGCGCCCCCGGGGTTGGACTACGAGCAGTACTTC
-	TRBV3-1/TRBV3-2	TRBD1	TRBJ1-5	CASSRQGNQPQHF	TGTGCCAGCAGCCGACAGGGTAATCAGCCCCAGCATTTT
-	TRBV12-3/TRBV12-4	-	TRBJ2-1	CASSLRLADEQFF	TGTGCCAGCAGTTTAAGACTCGCCGATGAGCAGTTCTTC
-	TRBV20-1	-	TRBJ2-3	CSAPVGDTQYF	TGCAGTGCGCCAGTTGGAGATACGCAGTATTTT
-	TRBV4-2	-	TRBJ1-6	CASSQEEQGGNSPLHF	TGTGCCAGCAGCCAAGAGGAACAGGGAGGTAATTCACCCCTCCACTTT
-	TRBV27	TRBD1	TRBJ2-7	CASSLGTGHYEQYF	TGTGCCAGCAGTTTGGGGACAGGGCACTACGAGCAGTACTTC
once	TRBV19	-	TRBJ1-5	CASSVTGGNNQPQHF	TGTGCCAGTAGTGTTACTGGGGGAAACAATCAGCCCCAGCATTTT
-	TRBV6-5	-	TRBJ1-1	CASSKQGQMNTEAFF	TGTGCCAGCAGTAAGCAGGGGCAGATGAACACTGAAGCTTTCTTT
-	TRBV5-1	TRBD1	TRBJ1-5	CASSFTGDQPQHF	TGCGCCAGCAGCTTTACAGGGGATCAGCCCCAGCATTTT
-	TRBV3-1/TRBV3-2	-	TRBJ1-6	CASSQALKDGSPLHF	TGTGCCAGCAGCCAAGCTTTGAAGGACGGTTCACCCCTCCACTTT
-	TRBV7-9	-	TRBJ2-5	CASTRGIGETQYF	TGTGCCAGCACCCGCGGGATTGGGGAGACCCAGTACTTC
-	TRBV7-2	TRBD2	TRBJ2-7	CASSLDFGTNSEQYF	TGTGCCAGCAGCTTAGATTTTGGGACTAATTCCGAGCAGTACTTC
-	TRBV7-2	TRBD1	TRBJ1-2	CASSKRTGVNYGYTF	TGTGCCAGCAGCAAACGGACAGGGGTGAACTATGGCTACACCTTC
few	TRBV7-6	TRBD2	TRBJ2-3	CASSLGAGGSTDTQYF	TGTGCCAGCAGCTTAGGAGCGGGGGGGAGCACAGATACGCAGTATTTT
-	TRBV27	-	TRBJ2-7	CASSSWTDKFFSYEQYF	TGTGCCAGCAGCTCCTGGACGGATAAGTTTTTCTCCTACGAGCAGTACTTC
-	TRBV7-6	-	TRBJ2-5	CASSLVRGGETQYF	TGTGCCAGCAGCTTAGTCAGGGGGGGAGAGACCCAGTACTTC
-	TRBV2	-	TRBJ2-5	CASATPGDQETQYF	TGTGCCAGCGCAACTCCCGGGGACCAAGAGACCCAGTACTTC
-	TRBV4-2	TRBD2	TRBJ2-7	CASSQVGLAGVSEQYF	TGTGCCAGCAGCCAGGTCGGACTAGCGGGGGTAAGCGAGCAGTACTTC